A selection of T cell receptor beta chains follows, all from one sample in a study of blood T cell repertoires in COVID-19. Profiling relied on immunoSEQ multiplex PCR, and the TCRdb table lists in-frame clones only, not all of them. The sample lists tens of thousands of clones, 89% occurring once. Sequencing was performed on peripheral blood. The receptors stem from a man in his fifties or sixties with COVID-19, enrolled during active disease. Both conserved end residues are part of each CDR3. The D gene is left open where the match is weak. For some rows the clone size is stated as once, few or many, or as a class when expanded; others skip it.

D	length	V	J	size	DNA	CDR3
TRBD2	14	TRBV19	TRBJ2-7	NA	TGTGCCAGTGGGACGGCGGGGGGCCTCTACGAGCAGTACTTC	CASGTAGGLYEQYF
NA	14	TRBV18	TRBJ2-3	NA	TGTGCCAGCTCACGAGAGAGGGAGGCAGATACGCAGTATTTT	CASSREREADTQYF
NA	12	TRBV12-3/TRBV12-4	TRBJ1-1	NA	TGTGCCAGCAGTTTCCGGGGTACTGAAGCTTTCTTT	CASSFRGTEAFF
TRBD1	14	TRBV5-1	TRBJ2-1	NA	TGCGCCAGCAGCGTACGACAGGGCCAGGATGAGCAGTTCTTC	CASSVRQGQDEQFF
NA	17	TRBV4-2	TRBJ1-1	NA	TGTGCCAGCAGCCAAGAAATATGGAGTGGTCACCTTCCTGAAGCTTTCTTT	CASSQEIWSGHLPEAFF
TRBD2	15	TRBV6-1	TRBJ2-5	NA	TGTGCCAGCAGTGAAGGGCTAGCGGGGGGAGGGACCCAGTACTTC	CASSEGLAGGGTQYF
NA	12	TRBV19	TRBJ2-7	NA	TGTGCCAGTAGTACCTCCTCCTACGAGCAGTACTTC	CASSTSSYEQYF
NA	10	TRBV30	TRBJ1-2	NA	TGTGCCTCCTACGGGGATGGCTACACCTTC	CASYGDGYTF
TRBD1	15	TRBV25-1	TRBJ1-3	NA	TGTGCCAGCAGTGAACGACAGGGCGCCGGAAACACCATATATTTT	CASSERQGAGNTIYF
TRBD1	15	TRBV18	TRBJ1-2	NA	TGTGCCAGCTCACCGGTGGGACAGGGGAACTATGGCTACACCTTC	CASSPVGQGNYGYTF
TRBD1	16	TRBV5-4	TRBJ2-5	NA	TGTGCCAGCAGCTTGGATCCGGGACAGCTCCAAGAGACCCAGTACTTC	CASSLDPGQLQETQYF
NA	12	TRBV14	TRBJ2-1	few	TGTGCCAGCAGCCAAGTAAACAATGAGCAGTTCTTC	CASSQVNNEQFF
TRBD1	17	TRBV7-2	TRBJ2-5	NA	TGTGCCAGCAGCTTAGTTGGGACAGGGAGGGGTAGAGAGACCCAGTACTTC	CASSLVGTGRGRETQYF
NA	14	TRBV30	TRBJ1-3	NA	TGTGCCTGGAGTTCAGGGGCTGGGGGAAACACCATATATTTT	CAWSSGAGGNTIYF
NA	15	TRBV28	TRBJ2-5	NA	TGTGCCAGCAGTTTACGGGACACGGAAATAGAGACCCAGTACTTC	CASSLRDTEIETQYF
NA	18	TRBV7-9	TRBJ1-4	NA	TGTGCCAGCAGCTTAGCGGGGCTGGGCCACCCTATTAATGAAAAACTGTTTTTT	CASSLAGLGHPINEKLFF
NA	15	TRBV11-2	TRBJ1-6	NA	TGTGCCAGCAGCTTATCTCCGGGGAGGAACTCACCCCTCCACTTT	CASSLSPGRNSPLHF
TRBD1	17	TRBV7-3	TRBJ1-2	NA	TGTGCCAGCAGCCCGTTCACCGGGACAGGGGGCGACTATGGCTACACCTTC	CASSPFTGTGGDYGYTF
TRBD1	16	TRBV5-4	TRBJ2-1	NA	TGTGCCAGCAGCTCGGTATTTCTGGACAGGGACAATGAGCAGTTCTTC	CASSSVFLDRDNEQFF
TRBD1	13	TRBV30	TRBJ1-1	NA	TGTGCCTGGAGTGGGACAGGAAGGACTGAAGCTTTCTTT	CAWSGTGRTEAFF
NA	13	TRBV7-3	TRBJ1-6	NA	TGTGCCAGCAGCCCCAATCTAAATTCACCCCTCCACTTT	CASSPNLNSPLHF
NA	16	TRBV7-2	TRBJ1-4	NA	TGTGCCAGCAGCTTACTCTCCCACACAACTAATGAAAAACTGTTTTTT	CASSLLSHTTNEKLFF
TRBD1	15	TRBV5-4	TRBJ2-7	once	TGTGCCAGCAGGAAAGGGGGCGCCCAGACCTACGAGCAGTACTTC	CASRKGGAQTYEQYF
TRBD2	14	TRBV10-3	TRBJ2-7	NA	TGTGCCATCAGCGGACTAGCGGGAGAGTACGAGCAGTACTTC	CAISGLAGEYEQYF
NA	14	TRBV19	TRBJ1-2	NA	TGTGCCAGTAGTATAGATACGGGCACGGGGGGCTACACCTTC	CASSIDTGTGGYTF
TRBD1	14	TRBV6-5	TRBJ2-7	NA	TGTGCCAGCAGTCGGACAGGGCACTCCTACGAGCAGTACTTC	CASSRTGHSYEQYF
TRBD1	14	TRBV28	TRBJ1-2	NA	TGTGCCAGCAGTCGCACAGGGGCTAACTATGGCTACACCTTC	CASSRTGANYGYTF
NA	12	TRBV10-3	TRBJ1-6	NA	TGTGCCATCAGTGAGCGAGATTCACCCCTCCACTTT	CAISERDSPLHF
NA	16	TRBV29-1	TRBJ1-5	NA	TGCAGCGTTAAGCTAGGGGGGGCTAATAGCAATCAGCCCCAGCATTTT	CSVKLGGANSNQPQHF
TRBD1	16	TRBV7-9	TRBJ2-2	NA	TGTGCCAGCAGCTTATTGACAGGGGGCTTTGACGGGGAGCTGTTTTTT	CASSLLTGGFDGELFF
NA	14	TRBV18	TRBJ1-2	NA	TGTGCCAGCTCACCACCAGGAGTCAACTATGGCTACACCTTC	CASSPPGVNYGYTF